Following are 17 T cell receptor beta chains from one sample sequenced in a study of T-cell reconstitution after alpha-beta-depleted transplantation in children. Preparing the TCRbeta library involved the use of unique molecular identifiers. TCRdb recomputed calls from the PCR reads with MiXCR, one row per CDR3 protein. The table records about 900,000 distinct CDR3 sequences, roughly 29% of them present only once. The sequencing used PBMCs, mostly from graft donor cells, collected 360 days after TCRalphabeta/CD19-depleted stem cell transplant. These receptors were obtained from a boy under three years old who had a stem cell transplant for SCID, so the T cells may come from the graft donor.

In this sample, this clonotype turned up a few times. The chain recombines TRBV5-1 with TRBJ2-5; 10 bases are a match to TRBD2. The germline CDR1 and CDR2 sequences are SGHRS and YFSETQ. V was clipped by 4 bases and J by 5 bases; unmatched bases: 8. The CDR3 consists of 15 residues. The CDR3 loop reads CASSRGLAGVETQYF. CDR3 in DNA: TGCGCCAGCAGCAGGGGCCTAGCGGGGGTCGAGACCCAGTACTTC.

This clonotype was counted between two and nine times. The rearrangement uses TRBV15 and TRBJ1-3; unclear D gene. CDR1 is LNHNV and CDR2 is YYDKDF in the germline V gene (reference sequence). Trimming left V 4 bases short and J 0 bases short, with 7 bases between. This CDR3 region has 14 residues. CDR3 sequence: CATSKIYSGNTIYF. As DNA, the CDR3 is TGTGCCACCAGCAAGATTTACTCTGGAAACACCATATATTTT.

This chain connects TRBV7-9 to TRBJ1-1; the D gene is possibly TRBD1 (5 bases). The germline gives CDR1 SEHNR, CDR2 FQNEAQ (reference sequence). The ends were cut back, 8 bases at V and 4 bases at J, with 8 bases in the middle. The length of the CDR3 is 11 residues. The CDR3 DNA is TGTGCCAGCCGACAGATCACTGAAGCTTTCTTT. It specifies CASRQITEAFF.

The gene calls are TRBV5-1 and TRBJ2-1, with TRBD1 matching over 7 bases. The germline V gene encodes CDR1 SGHRS and CDR2 YFSETQ. V shed 2 bases and J 6 bases; nucleotides not matched to a gene: 8. This CDR3 is 15 amino acids long. Here the CDR3 DNA reads TGCGCCAGCAGCTTTATCAGACAGGGAGTCAATGAGCAGTTCTTC. Residues: CASSFIRQGVNEQFF.

V and J are TRBV6-1 and TRBJ2-5; 7 bases match TRBD1. Germline V CDR1 and CDR2: MNHNS, SASEGT. V was pared by 6 bases and J by 5 bases, with 15 bases of the junction left unmatched. The CDR3 has 16 residues. CDR3 residues: CASSPLTGRKRETQYF. The CDR3, as DNA: TGTGCCAGCAGCCCTTTGACAGGGAGAAAGCGGGAGACCCAGTACTTC.

The table lists this clonotype with a few counts. J is TRBJ2-7 and V is TRBV7-3, with D possibly matching TRBD1 (5 bases). CDR1 is SGHTA and CDR2 is FQGTGA in the germline V gene. The CDR3 is made up of 15 amino acids. The ends were cut back, 5 bases at V and 5 bases at J, with 19 bases in the middle. CDR3 protein: CASSPTGPGSHEQYF. In DNA form, the CDR3 reads TGTGCCAGCAGCCCTACAGGACCGGGCAGCCACGAGCAGTACTTC.

This clonotype occurred a few times. This chain links TRBV5-1 with TRBJ2-7; TRBD2 matches 12 bases. J gave up 4 bases and V 6 bases, and 8 bases lay outside the gene matches. This CDR3 has 15 amino acids. CDR1 is SGHRS and CDR2 is YFSETQ in the germline V gene. Here the CDR3 reads CASIEGTSGGYEQYF. CDR3 DNA: TGCGCCAGCATCGAGGGTACTAGCGGGGGGTACGAGCAGTACTTC.

The sample holds a few counts of this clonotype. The CDR3 sequence is CASSRLLQGRETQYF. CDR3 in DNA: TGTGCCAGCAGCCGCCTCCTCCAGGGGCGAGAGACCCAGTACTTC. This rearrangement joins TRBV7-2 to TRBJ2-5; D possibly corresponds to TRBD1 (6 bases). The CDR3 spans 15 residues. CDR1 is SGHTA, CDR2 FQGNSA, per germline. V lost 5 bases and J lost 4, with 17 bases in between. Full variable domain (remainder filled in from reference TRBV7-2 and TRBJ2-5): GAGVSQSPSNKVTEKGKDVELRCDPISGHTALYWYRQSLGQGLEFLIYFQGNSAPDKSGLPSDRFSAERTGGSVSTLTIQRTQQEDSAVYLCASSRLLQGRETQYFGPGTRLLVL.

The genes are TRBV6-2 or TRBV6-3 and TRBJ1-2, with D unclear. Trimming removed 4 bases at V and 6 bases at J, with 9 bases between. The CDR3 runs to 12 residues. CDR1 and CDR2 from the germline V gene are MNHEY and SVGEGT. The CDR3 spells CASSSTFNGYTF. CDR3 bases: TGTGCCAGCAGTTCAACTTTTAATGGCTACACCTTC.

This chain joins TRBV6-5 and TRBJ1-6, with 7 bases lining up with TRBD1. The CDR3 covers 17 residues. J gave up 7 bases and V 0 bases, and 9 bases lay outside the gene matches. Germline V CDR1 and CDR2: MNHEY, SVGAGI. The CDR3 DNA follows: TGTGCCAGCAGTTACTCTGACGGGGACAGCCCGAATTCACCCCTCCACTTT. It yields the protein CASSYSDGDSPNSPLHF.

The chain recombines TRBV5-1 with TRBJ2-3, with TRBD1 as a possible D gene (6 bases). The ends were cut back, 1 base at V and 0 bases at J, with 12 bases in the middle. The CDR3 has 16 amino acids. From germline, CDR1 is SGHRS and CDR2 YFSETQ. The CDR3 loop is CASSLLDSASTDTQYF. In DNA, the CDR3 is TGCGCCAGCAGCTTGTTGGACAGCGCTAGCACAGATACGCAGTATTTT.

The chain combines TRBV10-3 with TRBJ2-7; D is possibly TRBD2 (5 bases). With 4 bases removed from V and 1 base from J, the gap between germline ends came to 14 bases. The CDR3 spans 15 residues. Germline V CDR1 and CDR2: ENHRY, SYGVKD. Here the CDR3 DNA reads TGTGCCATCAGTGCTGGGAGTAGTCAGTCCTACGAGCAGTACTTC. This encodes CAISAGSSQSYEQYF.

J is TRBJ2-2 and V is TRBV7-2, with 7 bases fitting TRBD1. The germline CDR1 and CDR2 sequences are SGHTA and FQGNSA. The CDR3 is made up of 17 amino acids. The V segment lost 0 bases and the J segment 4 bases; nucleotides outside the gene matches: 8. CDR3 region: CASSLATGFGITGELFF. CDR3 nucleotide sequence: TGTGCCAGCAGCTTAGCGACAGGGTTTGGAATCACCGGGGAGCTGTTTTTT.

V usage is TRBV11-3 and J usage is TRBJ2-3; a weak D match, TRBD2 (5 bases). The CDR3 runs to 9 residues. Looked up from germline, CDR1 is SGHNT and CDR2 is YENEEA. V gave up 7 bases and J gave up 13 bases, with 9 bases separating them. CDR3 in DNA: TGTGCCAGCACCCCGAGGGAGTATTTT. This gives the protein CASTPREYF.

In its sample, this clonotype was seen a few times. The chain joins TRBV6-1 to TRBJ2-1; D gene unclear. This CDR3 has 11 amino acids. V lost 7 bases to trimming and J lost 8 bases, with 9 bases between them. Germline V CDR1 and CDR2: MNHNS, SASEGT. CDR3 in DNA: TGTGCCAGCACTTTGCTCGATGAGCAGTTCTTC. As protein: CASTLLDEQFF.

The chain joins TRBV3-1 to TRBJ1-1; TRBD1 agrees at 7 bases. The germline V gene has CDR1 LGHDT and CDR2 YNNKEL (reference sequence). J gave up 6 bases and V 8 bases, and 15 bases lay outside the gene matches. The CDR3 has 15 residues. CDR3 sequence: CASARQGSVGAEAFF. CDR3 in DNA: TGTGCCAGCGCAAGACAGGGTTCGGTGGGCGCTGAAGCTTTCTTT. Full variable domain (remainder filled in from reference TRBV3-1 and TRBJ1-1): DTAVSQTPKYLVTQMGNDKSIKCEQNLGHDTMYWYKQDSKKFLKIMFSYNNKELIINETVPNRFSPKSPDKAHLNLHINSLELGDSAVYFCASARQGSVGAEAFFGQGTRLTVV.

The V call is TRBV28, the J call TRBJ2-2, with a possible D match to TRBD1 (5 bases). The CDR3 sequence is 15 residues long. The V gene lost 6 bases and the J gene lost 6 bases, with 17 bases spanning the gap. Germline assignment: CDR1 MDHEN and CDR2 SYDVKM. This CDR3 reads CASSIIDSNAGELFF. In DNA form, the CDR3 reads TGTGCCAGCAGCATTATCGACAGTAACGCCGGGGAGCTGTTTTTT. Looking up the rest from reference TRBV28 and TRBJ2-2 gives the full variable domain: DVKVTQSSRYLVKRTGEKVFLECVQDMDHENMFWYRQDPGLGLRLIYFSYDVKMKEKGDIPEGYSVSREKKERFSLILESASTNQTSMYLCASSIIDSNAGELFFGEGSRLTVL.